These T cell receptor beta chains were read from a single sample in a study of blood T cell repertoires in COVID-19. Repertoires were generated with immunoSEQ multiplex PCR, while TCRdb's copy carries only in-frame clones and drops some. The sample contains some 100,000 clones, roughly 82% of which appear only once. The specimen sequenced was peripheral blood. The receptors come from an elderly woman with active or convalescent COVID-19. The conserved cysteine and the conserved F or W are not part of the CDR3 here.

cdr3_aa: ASSLPGFGEKLF; j_call: TRBJ1-4; v_call: TRBV27
cdr3_aa: ASSQGPKTELSSYEQY; j_call: TRBJ2-7; v_call: TRBV5-5
cdr3_aa: ASSVGGPRETQY; j_call: TRBJ2-5; v_call: TRBV9
cdr3_aa: ASKTGEGETQY; j_call: TRBJ2-5; v_call: TRBV2
cdr3_aa: ASSLSGRSGRAGEQF; j_call: TRBJ2-1; v_call: TRBV27
cdr3_aa: ASSLYRLAGTDTQY; j_call: TRBJ2-3; v_call: TRBV28
cdr3_aa: STTATQNTEAF; j_call: TRBJ1-1; v_call: TRBV29-1
cdr3_aa: ASSFASGSTDTQY; j_call: TRBJ2-3; v_call: TRBV28
cdr3_aa: ASSSGHFDNSPLH; j_call: TRBJ1-6; v_call: TRBV5-4
cdr3_aa: ASRRQGPYEQY; j_call: TRBJ2-7; v_call: TRBV6-5
cdr3_aa: ASSLTGGGRTEAF; j_call: TRBJ1-1; v_call: TRBV5-5
cdr3_aa: ASTRLAGYNEQF; j_call: TRBJ2-1; v_call: TRBV28
cdr3_aa: ASSPPRQHTEAF; j_call: TRBJ1-1; v_call: TRBV5-6
cdr3_aa: ATWTASSYNSPLH; j_call: TRBJ1-6; v_call: TRBV27
cdr3_aa: ASSFGREGYYEQY; j_call: TRBJ2-7; v_call: TRBV27
cdr3_aa: ASSLISGPSYNEQF; j_call: TRBJ2-1; v_call: TRBV28
cdr3_aa: ASSSDGRGYIPRNTEAF; j_call: TRBJ1-1; v_call: TRBV11-2
cdr3_aa: ASSRGWNYEQY; j_call: TRBJ2-7; v_call: TRBV9
cdr3_aa: ASSQGSRDYSYNEQF; j_call: TRBJ2-1; v_call: TRBV4-2
cdr3_aa: ASSQPYRGRDGYT; j_call: TRBJ1-2; v_call: TRBV4-1
cdr3_aa: ASSIRQFSGSGLIDTQY; j_call: TRBJ2-3; v_call: TRBV7-2
cdr3_aa: ASSLGAGRNGEQY; j_call: TRBJ2-7; v_call: TRBV11-3
cdr3_aa: ASSQDPPGNTEAF; j_call: TRBJ1-1; v_call: TRBV4-1
cdr3_aa: ASSDSIYARQGSGELF; j_call: TRBJ2-2; v_call: TRBV6-4
cdr3_aa: ASSSQSTNTGELF; j_call: TRBJ2-2; v_call: TRBV7-8
cdr3_aa: ASSPSRSNQPQH; j_call: TRBJ1-5; v_call: TRBV2
cdr3_aa: ASSVAGGSYEQY; j_call: TRBJ2-7; v_call: TRBV2
cdr3_aa: AWSPQGYGYT; j_call: TRBJ1-2; v_call: TRBV30
cdr3_aa: ASSFLSGASSYEQY; j_call: TRBJ2-7; v_call: TRBV27
cdr3_aa: ASSSLPGGTLEQY; j_call: TRBJ2-7; v_call: TRBV19
cdr3_aa: ASSFPGQGVYEQY; j_call: TRBJ2-7; v_call: TRBV6-6
cdr3_aa: ASSLMGSTEAF; j_call: TRBJ1-1; v_call: TRBV12-3/TRBV12-4
cdr3_aa: ASSVGDRGRGNIQY; j_call: TRBJ2-4; v_call: TRBV5-5
cdr3_aa: ASSSPAGQVTEAF; j_call: TRBJ1-1; v_call: TRBV5-8
cdr3_aa: ASSVYTGPGANVLT; j_call: TRBJ2-6; v_call: TRBV9
cdr3_aa: ASSWDRSSYEQY; j_call: TRBJ2-7; v_call: TRBV6-5
cdr3_aa: ASSLAGFKETQY; j_call: TRBJ2-5; v_call: TRBV3-1/TRBV3-2
cdr3_aa: ASSLTSGSNQPQH; j_call: TRBJ1-5; v_call: TRBV7-3
cdr3_aa: ASSLSGTRTYEQY; j_call: TRBJ2-7; v_call: TRBV28